A single T cell receptor beta chain is shown here with its context. No cognate antigen has been identified for it. No much larger clonotype is one base removed from it; base qualities were not supplied. TCRbeta CDR3 regions were amplified from genomic DNA using the immunoSEQ Assay, a bias-controlled multiplex PCR. As for how the authors treated the data: The number of nucleated cells in each sample was estimated by amplification of reference gene primers within the assay. Sequence reads were collapsed and filtered to measure the absolute abundance of every unique TCRbeta CDR3 rearrangement. For each sample, productive Simpson clonality was calculated as the square root of Simpson's diversity index across productive rearrangements. TCRdb took over this immuneACCESS table, retaining in-frame rearrangements with V and J assigned. Such tables are incomplete; in checked studies, under half of the missing clones stem from an unresolved V gene, and the remainder is unexplained. The V and J calls and clone size come from that table; D and trimming were worked out from the DNA. The sample table records some 190,000 clones; around nine tenths of these occur just once. The top ten clones comprise around 1.7% of the sample.

Whole blood was collected in K2EDTA tubes by collaborating institutions according to the institutions' own protocols. For TCRbeta analysis, collaborators shipped samples in one of three forms: frozen whole blood, isolated PBMCs, or DNA extracted from either of those sample types. The sample comes from a study of blood T cell repertoires in COVID-19 (dated by TCRdb to 2018 to 2021). Regarding the study in general: The collaborator samples originated in the United States, Italy and Spain and spanned the acute and convalescent phases of COVID-19. The prospective study material was composed of cDNA or gDNA derived from T cells, B-cell-depleted T cells, or PBMCs. Where HLA class I and class II types were available, the types were taken from metadata supplied by the sample provider, not from assay-based typing. A de-identified subject ID, COVID-19 status, age in years and sex were almost always included in the sample metadata. Samples were obtained from the ongoing ImmuneRACE study (first 160 participants) and from 1,200 or so subjects provided by 6 global collaborators. A freely available public database, intended as a resource for researchers studying the immune response to SARS-CoV-2, is where the repertoires were released. Subjects who had been exposed to COVID-19, were actively infected with it, or had recovered from it provided the deeply sampled blood TCRbeta repertoires that made up the dataset.

The germline V gene yields SGHTA for CDR1 and FQGNSA for CDR2. Cut back by 8 bases and 0 bases, the V and J ends lie 18 bases apart. The CDR3 has 16 amino acids, counting the end cysteine and phenylalanine. Of the read, only the CDR3 DNA is kept; its 48 bases are in frame from base 1. What the research found in general, with its limitations: The quantity of clinical and demographic metadata differed by source and by participant and was supplied without curation.

Sequencing input: peripheral blood. The TCR was taken from a young man with active or convalescent COVID-19. In this chain, TRBV7-2 is recombined with TRBJ2-3; the D segment could be TRBD2, given 6 matching bases. The DNA sequence is given as TGTGCCAGCGGGGACTGGTCTTTTACTAGCACAGATACGCAGTATTTT. Its translation reads: CASGDWSFTSTDTQYF.